The present TCR beta chain was sequenced within a study of blood T cells in healthy people across ages. Overall study results and limits: Total diversity from one million sequenced T cells was likely underestimated.

CDR1 and CDR2 from the germline V gene are SNHLY and FYNNEI. V shed 7 bases, J shed 3 bases, and the junction held 5 bases outside the gene matches. The CDR3 extends over 14 amino acids. Each donor supplied approximately 10 milliliters of peripheral blood. Primed by a sample-barcoded 5' primer and a J-beta primer mix, a second PCR proceeded for 7 to 11 cycles. TCRdb recomputed calls from the 5' RACE reads with MiXCR, one row per CDR3 protein. The sample lists approximately 1,000,000 distinct CDR3 sequences; less than 45% were seen once. With regard to this clonotype: The antigen remains undetermined.

This chain joins TRBV2 and TRBJ1-5; 8 bases fit TRBD1. The receptor was isolated from a man between 18 and 35 years old in good health. The sequencing sample was made of blood. The CDR3 sequence is CASTETGDNQPQHF. CDR3 in DNA: TGTGCCAGCACGGAGACAGGGGACAATCAGCCCCAGCATTTT.